The 27 T cell receptor beta chains below come from one sample, sequenced in a study of blood T cells in healthy people across ages. With a J-beta primer mix and a sample-barcoded 5' primer, a second PCR ran about 6 to 11 cycles. TCRdb re-called the 5' RACE reads with MiXCR, one entry per CDR3 protein. The sample shows around 1,000,000 distinct CDR3 sequences, 20% to 25% of them seen only once. The same data also contributed to another study, on T cells of mothers and their children.

Sequencing used blood. The receptors derive from a girl aged 2-10 years in good health.

The sample holds a few counts of this clonotype. The chain is built from TRBV28 and TRBJ2-5, with 7 bases that match TRBD1. Near its end, the DNA agrees better with TRBJ2-7, so the J call may be wrong. The CDR3 has 14 amino acids. CDR1 MDHEN and CDR2 SYDVKM come from the germline V gene. In DNA, the CDR3 is TGTGCCAGCAGTCCCGTCGGACAGGAGTACGAGCAGTACTTC. Translation gives CASSPVGQEYEQYF.

The chain employs TRBV29-1 and TRBJ1-2; unclear D gene. This CDR3 contains 14 residues. Trimming cost V 7 bases and J 2 bases, with 17 bases left between them. Germline CDR1 reads SQVTM; CDR2 reads ANQGSEA. The CDR3 reads CSAVGIVGNYGYTF. CDR3 sequence (DNA): TGCAGCGCTGTAGGGATCGTGGGGAACTATGGCTACACCTTC. Together with reference TRBV29-1 and TRBJ1-2, the CDR3 gives the full variable domain: SAVISQKPSRDICQRGTSLTIQCQVDSQVTMMFWYRQQPGQSLTLIATANQGSEATYESGFVIDKFPISRPNLTFSTLTVSNMSPEDSSIYLCSAVGIVGNYGYTFGSGTRLTVV.

About this clonotype itself: One end of the junction does not line up with germline, which may come from a read error. The rearrangement uses TRBV9 and TRBJ2-7; possibly TRBD1 or TRBD2 for D (5 bases each). This CDR3 is 15 amino acids long. Germline V lookup: CDR1 SGDLS, CDR2 YYNGEE. CDR3 residues: CASSPRDPWMDEQSF. CDR3 in DNA: TGTGCCAGCAGCCCTCGGGACCCCTGGATGGATGAGCAGTCCTTC.

This clonotype was observed a handful of times. The rearrangement uses TRBV12-3 or TRBV12-4 and TRBJ1-4, with TRBD1 as a possible D gene (5 bases). Trimming took off 2 bases at V and 0 bases at J, with 10 bases between the two ends. The CDR3 sequence is 16 residues long. The CDR3 loop is CASSLSGAATNEKLFF. CDR3 bases: TGTGCCAGCAGTTTAAGTGGGGCTGCAACTAATGAAAAACTGTTTTTT.

This clonotype occurred once. The germline gene is not matched at one end of the junction; a read error may be the cause. The V and J genes are TRBV4-3 and TRBJ2-7; the match to TRBD2 covers 7 bases. Germline loops: CDR1 LGHNA, CDR2 YSLEER. This CDR3 comprises 15 residues. The chain's CDR3 is CASSHDIGGSYERYF. In nucleotides, the CDR3 is TGCGCCAGCAGCCATGACATCGGGGGGTCGTACGAGCGGTACTTC.

The chain links TRBV28 to TRBJ2-5; D not certain. Germline loops: CDR1 MDHEN, CDR2 SYDVKM. The CDR3 is 13 amino acids. V was clipped by 8 bases and J by 2 bases, with 12 bases between them. CDR3 region: CASGIKYQETQYF. In DNA form, the CDR3 reads TGTGCCAGCGGAATCAAATATCAAGAGACCCAGTACTTC.

Only a few counts were recorded for this clonotype. The rearrangement joins TRBV7-2 to TRBJ2-7, with 11 bases matching TRBD2. J gave up 3 bases and V 6 bases, and 7 bases lay outside the gene matches. The V gene's germline CDR1 is SGHTA and CDR2 FQGNSA. The CDR3 covers 15 residues. This CDR3 reads CASRPTSGVFYEQYF. As DNA, the CDR3 is TGTGCCAGCAGGCCGACTAGCGGGGTATTCTACGAGCAGTACTTC.

This clonotype was seen a handful of times. The chain couples TRBV28 to TRBJ2-7, with D possibly matching TRBD2 (6 bases). With 3 bases removed from V and 2 bases from J, the gap between germline ends came to 14 bases. Germline assignment: CDR1 MDHEN and CDR2 SYDVKM. The CDR3 spans 15 residues. The CDR3 region is CASSFKAGGTYEQYF. The CDR3, as DNA: TGTGCCAGCAGTTTCAAAGCGGGTGGGACCTACGAGCAGTACTTC.

The rearrangement joins TRBV29-1 to TRBJ2-1; a weak D match, TRBD1 (6 bases). With 4 bases removed from V and 2 bases from J, the gap between germline ends came to 15 bases. The germline V gene has CDR1 SQVTM and CDR2 ANQGSEA. The CDR3 runs 15 residues. The CDR3 loop is CSVGLTGIAYNEQFF. CDR3 DNA sequence: TGCAGCGTTGGCCTTACAGGGATCGCCTACAATGAGCAGTTCTTC.

This rearrangement joins TRBV7-9 to TRBJ2-6; TRBD1 is a possible D gene (7 bases). The CDR3 is 15 residues long. The V gene's germline CDR1 is SEHNR and CDR2 FQNEAQ (reference sequence). V gave up 5 bases and J gave up 3 bases, with 11 bases separating them. The CDR3 coding sequence is TGTGCCAGCAGCGGAGGGGGCGGTGGGGCCAACGTCCTGACTTTC. It yields the protein CASSGGGGGANVLTF.

This clonotype was observed a few times. The V gene is TRBV6-1, the J gene TRBJ2-1; perhaps TRBD2 as D (6 bases). This CDR3 is 13 amino acids long. CDR1 is MNHNS, CDR2 SASEGT, per germline. V lost 6 bases and J 8 bases, leaving 14 bases between the germline ends. The CDR3 region has the DNA TGTGCCAGCAGAAGACTAGACACTGATGAGCAGTTCTTC. Its translation: CASRRLDTDEQFF.

V gene TRBV15 combines with J gene TRBJ1-1, with TRBD1 matching over 9 bases. Germline V lookup: CDR1 LNHNV, CDR2 YYDKDF (reference sequence). Trimming at V came to 0 bases and at J to 1 base, leaving 15 bases not matched to a gene. This CDR3 spans 20 amino acids. The CDR3 here is CATSREAGTGIVIRNTEAFF. The CDR3 nucleotides are TGTGCCACCAGCAGAGAGGCCGGGACAGGGATTGTTATTAGGAACACTGAAGCTTTCTTT. The variable domain in full, with the rest retrieved from reference TRBV15 and TRBJ1-1, is DAMVIQNPRYQVTQFGKPVTLSCSQTLNHNVMYWYQQKSSQAPKLLFHYYDKDFNNEADTPDNFQSRRPNTSFCFLDIRSPGLGDTAMYLCATSREAGTGIVIRNTEAFFGQGTRLTVV.

This clonotype was detected a few times. V is TRBV3-1 and J is TRBJ1-6, with TRBD1 matching over 7 bases. Per germline, CDR1 LGHDT and CDR2 YNNKEL (reference sequence). This CDR3 has 13 amino acids. Trimming cost V 6 bases and J 12 bases; bases outside gene matches: 8. CDR3 in DNA: TGTGCCAGCAGTCCGACAGGGAGCGGACCCCTCCACTTT. Translated: CASSPTGSGPLHF.

This clonotype was seen a handful of times. V usage is TRBV12-3 or TRBV12-4 and J usage is TRBJ2-4, with D hard to call. With 6 bases removed from V and 6 bases from J, the gap between germline ends came to 9 bases. CDR3 length equals 12 residues. CDR3 in amino acids: CASRSNGNIQYF. As DNA, the CDR3 is TGTGCCAGCAGATCAAACGGAAACATTCAGTACTTC.

This chain connects TRBV10-2 to TRBJ1-5; no clear D gene. V lost 4 bases and J lost 3, with 7 bases in between. Germline-derived CDR1 and CDR2 are WSHSY and SAAADI. This CDR3 is 13 amino acids long. The CDR3 spells CASSAGNNQPQHF. Here the CDR3 DNA reads TGCGCCAGCAGTGCGGGTAACAATCAGCCCCAGCATTTT.

This clonotype was counted once. The CDR3 protein is CSARDQVVDSHLEETQYF. The CDR3 DNA reads TGCAGTGCTAGAGACCAGGTGGTGGACAGTCACCTTGAAGAGACCCAGTACTTC. This chain joins TRBV20-1 and TRBJ2-5; D possibly corresponds to TRBD1 (6 bases). V was shortened by 0 bases and J by 3 bases, with 23 bases between the two germline ends. CDR1 and CDR2 from the germline V gene are DFQATT and SNEGSKA (reference sequence). The CDR3 runs to 18 residues.

This chain joins TRBV27 and TRBJ2-7; D remains ambiguous. This CDR3 has 13 amino acids. CDR1 is MNHEY, CDR2 SMNVEV, per germline (reference sequence). V lost 0 bases and J 5 bases, leaving 8 bases between the germline ends. The CDR3, as DNA: TGTGCCAGCAGTTTATCGCTAAACAACGAGCAGTACTTC. Translation gives CASSLSLNNEQYF.

This clonotype was detected only a few times. This sequence joins TRBV29-1 and TRBJ1-4; TRBD1 matches at 7 bases. The CDR3 contains 12 residues. The junction had 5 bases not matched to a gene; V was cut back by 6 bases and J by 7 bases. Germline V gene sequence: CDR1 SQVTM, CDR2 ANQGSEA. The CDR3 DNA follows: TGCAGCGTCCAGGGACAGACTGAAAAACTGTTTTTT. Its protein product is CSVQGQTEKLFF.

This clonotype was observed a few times. This chain joins TRBV5-5 and TRBJ1-2, with unresolved D. The CDR3 covers 15 residues. Trimming took off 0 bases at V and 8 bases at J, with 17 bases between the two ends. Germline V gene sequence: CDR1 SGHKS, CDR2 YYEKEE (reference sequence). CDR3 sequence reads: CASSLGSTHGWGYTF. The CDR3 DNA sequence: TGTGCCAGCAGCTTGGGGTCCACGCACGGATGGGGCTACACCTTC.

The genes are TRBV6-5 and TRBJ2-7; the D is unclear. Trimming removed 2 bases from V and 7 bases from J, with 9 bases in between. This CDR3 contains 12 residues. Germline V gene lookup returns CDR1 MNHEY and CDR2 SVGAGI. CDR3 bases: TGTGCCAGCAGTTACGGGTTCGGGGAGCAGTACTTC. This translates into CASSYGFGEQYF.

The V and J genes are TRBV13 and TRBJ2-1, with TRBD2 matching over 9 bases. Germline V gives CDR1 PRHDT, CDR2 FYEKMQ (reference sequence). The CDR3 consists of 16 residues. J lost 4 bases, V lost 5 bases, and 9 bases had no gene match. The CDR3 bases are TGTGCCAGCAGCCCGAGCCTTAGCGGGGGTTACAATGAGCAGTTCTTC. Translated, it gives CASSPSLSGGYNEQFF.

The chain employs TRBV20-1 and TRBJ2-1, with TRBD2 as a possible D gene (6 bases). CDR1 is DFQATT, CDR2 SNEGSKA, per germline (reference sequence). The CDR3 runs to 16 residues. V was shortened by 0 bases and J by 0 bases, with 12 bases between the two germline ends. The CDR3 is CSAREMAGFSYNEQFF. In DNA, the CDR3 is TGCAGTGCTAGAGAAATGGCGGGATTCTCCTACAATGAGCAGTTCTTC.

In this sample, this clonotype turned up a few times. This chain connects TRBV28 to TRBJ2-7; D might be TRBD1 (6 bases). CDR1 and CDR2 (germline): MDHEN, SYDVKM. Trimming took off 3 bases at V and 8 bases at J, with 11 bases between the two ends. The CDR3 runs 12 residues. The CDR3 nucleotides are TGTGCCAGCAGTTTTGGGGGCCTACAGCAGTACTTC. Amino acids: CASSFGGLQQYF. Full variable domain (remainder filled in from reference TRBV28 and TRBJ2-7): DVKVTQSSRYLVKRTGEKVFLECVQDMDHENMFWYRQDPGLGLRLIYFSYDVKMKEKGDIPEGYSVSREKKERFSLILESASTNQTSMYLCASSFGGLQQYFGPGTRLTVT.

The CDR3 spells CASSSGQGVYQETQYF. The CDR3 DNA reads as TGTGCCAGCAGCTCGGGACAGGGGGTCTACCAAGAGACCCAGTACTTC. V is TRBV7-3 and J is TRBJ2-1; 11 positions agree with TRBD1. The J call may be mistaken, given a closer DNA end match to TRBJ2-5. The V gene's germline CDR1 is SGHTA and CDR2 FQGTGA. CDR3 size: 16 residues.

This chain joins TRBV3-1 and TRBJ2-5, with 9 bases that match TRBD2. The CDR3 runs to 17 residues. After removal of 0 bases from V and 7 bases from J, the junction contained 12 bases not matched to a gene. CDR1 and CDR2 from the germline V gene are LGHDT and YNNKEL (reference sequence). CDR3: CASSQEVLAGLPWTQYF. CDR3 nucleotide sequence: TGTGCCAGCAGCCAAGAGGTACTAGCGGGCCTCCCGTGGACCCAGTACTTC.

This chain connects TRBV4-3 to TRBJ2-7, with 8 nucleotides matching TRBD1. Losses at the gene ends were 0 bases for V and 4 bases for J; bases not matched to a gene: 8. The CDR3 extends over 16 amino acids. Germline CDR1 and CDR2: LGHNA and YSLEER. The chain's CDR3 is CASSQDPQGAGYEQYF. CDR3 DNA: TGCGCCAGCAGCCAAGATCCTCAGGGGGCAGGTTACGAGCAGTACTTC.

This chain's CDR3 is CASSYPSPTDEQFF. In nucleotides, the CDR3 is TGTGCCAGCAGTTACCCTAGCCCCACGGATGAGCAGTTCTTC. The chain couples TRBV12-3 or TRBV12-4 to TRBJ2-1; possibly TRBD2 for D (5 bases). This CDR3 has 14 residues. The V end was cut by 4 bases, the J end by 8 bases, with 15 bases between.